This T cell receptor beta chain was sequenced for a study of beta chain features in type 1 diabetes. About the research overall: Sorted cells numbering around 100,000,000 were examined across all samples.

This clone was picked up a small number of times. The CDR3 sequence is 13 residues long. V lost 0 bases and J 4 bases, leaving 6 bases between the germline ends. Germline CDR1 SGHRS, CDR2 YFSETQ. Sequenced material consisted of expressed TCRB transcripts (all of the isolated RNA was reverse transcribed). Sequencing was performed with immunoSEQ multiplex PCR; in TCRdb, only in-frame clones are kept and a portion is missing. In the table there are 500,000 to 700,000 clones, about 14% of which are singletons. The gene calls are TRBV5-1 and TRBJ2-3; D is undetermined. Sequencing was done on a sample of naive CD4+ T cells from blood. The TCR originated in a man between 18 and 29 years old in good health. The CDR3 region has the DNA TGCGCCAGCAGCTTGGAGACGGCAGATACGCAGTATTTT. It translates to CASSLETADTQYF.